The 30 T cell receptor beta chains in this list originate from one sample, sequenced in a study of T cells in Graves' hyperthyroidism and ophthalmopathy. Amplification targeted TCR beta CDR3 regions from RNA transcripts. The TCR CDR3 was amplified in a first-round RT-PCR using the HTBI primer set. In TCRdb, the multiplex PCR reads were re-called with MiXCR into one record per CDR3 protein. The table lists 190,000 or so distinct CDR3 sequences, around 20% of them singletons. Sequenced: blood. Every receptor here comes from a man aged 40-55 years with Graves' hyperthyroidism.

Many counts were recorded for this clonotype. The chain employs TRBV18 and TRBJ2-1, with D maybe TRBD1 (6 bases). The CDR3 has 14 amino acids. The germline gives CDR1 KGHSH, CDR2 LQKENI. Trimming pared 3 bases from V and 7 bases from J, leaving 13 bases between. Here the CDR3 reads CASSPGTQANEQFF. The CDR3 coding sequence is TGTGCCAGCTCACCCGGGACACAAGCGAATGAGCAGTTCTTC.

The chain combines TRBV3-1 with TRBJ1-1, with D unclear. Per germline, CDR1 LGHDT and CDR2 YNNKEL (reference sequence). The CDR3 is 14 amino acids. V was clipped by 7 bases and J by 8 bases, with 20 bases between them. The CDR3 region is CASTTVAAAGEAFF. The CDR3 region has the DNA TGTGCCAGCACCACCGTGGCGGCGGCGGGGGAAGCTTTCTTT.

V and J are TRBV5-6 and TRBJ1-3, with TRBD1 matching over 8 bases. Germline CDR1 is SGHDT and CDR2 is YYEEEE. The CDR3 length is 21 residues. V lost 2 bases and J lost 0; bases outside the gene matches: 19. The CDR3: CASSLIQLTGAQPLSGNTIYF. As DNA, the CDR3 is TGTGCCAGCAGCTTAATCCAACTGACAGGGGCCCAGCCCCTCTCTGGAAACACCATATATTTT.

This clonotype has at least ten counts. This sequence joins TRBV12-3 or TRBV12-4 and TRBJ2-3; no clear D gene. The CDR3 is 12 residues long. The V and J ends lost 5 bases and 7 bases respectively, with 10 bases between them. The CDR3 sequence: CASSNTRNTQYF. Written as DNA, the CDR3 is TGTGCCAGCAGTAACACCCGGAATACGCAGTATTTT.

This clonotype was observed a handful of times. The junction differs from germline at one of its ends, possibly a read error. The genes are TRBV6-1 and TRBJ2-5; D unclear. Germline V lookup: CDR1 MNHNS, CDR2 SASEGT. The CDR3 loop spans 12 amino acids. CDR3 protein: CASTEGSETQYF. DNA of the CDR3: TGTGCCAGCACTGAAGGGTCGGAGACCCAGTACTTC.

This clonotype was seen many times. The J gene is TRBJ1-2, the V gene TRBV25-1, with 12 nucleotides matching TRBD1. Unmatched junction bases numbered 13, after V lost 0 bases and J lost 5 bases. The CDR3 is 19 amino acids. Germline V CDR1 and CDR2: MGHDK, SYGVNS. The CDR3 protein is CASSEYSGTGGASGYGYTF. CDR3 nucleotides: TGTGCCAGCAGTGAATACTCTGGGACAGGGGGCGCTTCGGGTTATGGCTACACCTTC.

This clonotype was observed many times. The J gene is TRBJ2-3, the V gene TRBV18; tentatively, D is TRBD1 (6 bases). This CDR3 is 13 amino acids long. The germline CDR1 and CDR2 sequences are KGHSH and LQKENI. V lost 8 bases and J 0 bases, leaving 9 bases between the germline ends. The DNA of the CDR3 is TGTGCCAGCACAGGGATTAGCACAGATACGCAGTATTTT. Protein: CASTGISTDTQYF.

This clonotype was detected many times. This chain links TRBV30 with TRBJ1-5, with D maybe TRBD1 (6 bases). The CDR3 covers 15 residues. Trimming took off 0 bases at V and 3 bases at J, with 12 bases between the two ends. The germline V gene encodes CDR1 GTSNPN and CDR2 SVGIG (reference sequence). Here the CDR3 DNA reads TGTGCCTGGAGTGTACGGCAGGGGCCCAATCAGCCCCAGCATTTT. Translating gives CAWSVRQGPNQPQHF. Full variable domain (missing parts from reference TRBV30 and TRBJ1-5): SQTIHQWPATLVQPVGSPLSLECTVEGTSNPNLYWYRQAAGRGLQLLFYSVGIGQISSEVPQNLSASRPQDRQFILSSKKLLLSDSGFYLCAWSVRQGPNQPQHFGDGTRLSIL.

This clonotype was recorded a few times. The chain is built from TRBV6-6 and TRBJ1-6; unclear D gene. CDR1 and CDR2 from the germline V gene are MNHNY and SVGAGI (reference sequence). The CDR3 is 15 residues long. Trimming left V 0 bases short and J 2 bases short, with 5 bases between. In DNA form, the CDR3 reads TGTGCCAGCAGTTACTCACAAGCCTATAATTCACCCCTCCACTTT. It codes for CASSYSQAYNSPLHF.

The V gene is TRBV27, the J gene TRBJ2-7; the match to TRBD2 covers 12 bases. Looked up from germline, CDR1 is MNHEY and CDR2 is SMNVEV (reference sequence). V shed 5 bases, J shed 2 bases, and the junction held 7 bases outside the gene matches. CDR3 length equals 16 residues. CDR3: CASSTYLAGGPYEQYF. The CDR3, as DNA: TGTGCCAGCAGTACCTATCTAGCGGGGGGGCCCTACGAGCAGTACTTC.

This clonotype was seen only a few times. V and J are TRBV28 and TRBJ1-2, with D uncertain. Germline CDR1 reads MDHEN; CDR2 reads SYDVKM. There are 12 residues in the CDR3. V dropped 8 bases and J dropped 4 bases, with 11 bases sitting between them. CDR3 bases: TGTGCCAGCTTCCGGGAGGGCTATGGCTACACCTTC. Translated, it gives CASFREGYGYTF.

There are many counts of this clonotype. This chain joins TRBV10-1 and TRBJ2-1, with 11 bases fitting TRBD2. V dropped 5 bases and J dropped 0; count of bases not matched to a gene: 3. CDR3 length: 16 residues. Germline assignment: CDR1 WNHNN and CDR2 SYGVQD (reference sequence). For the CDR3, the DNA is TGCGCCAGCAGTCATAGCGGGGGGGACTCCTACAATGAGCAGTTCTTC. Its protein product is CASSHSGGDSYNEQFF.

This clonotype was seen many times. The rearrangement uses TRBV7-9 and TRBJ2-7, with D unclear. The CDR3 spans 14 residues. Trimming took off 2 bases at V and 0 bases at J, with 8 bases between the two ends. CDR1 SEHNR and CDR2 FQNEAQ come from the germline V gene (reference sequence). CDR3 DNA: TGTGCCAGCAGCTTACATGTCAGCTCCTACGAGCAGTACTTC. It specifies CASSLHVSSYEQYF.

At least ten counts were recorded for this clonotype. The chain employs TRBV3-1 and TRBJ1-6; D possibly corresponds to TRBD1 (6 bases). The length of the CDR3 is 13 residues. V lost 5 bases and J lost 10, with 12 bases in between. Germline V gene sequence: CDR1 LGHDT, CDR2 YNNKEL (reference sequence). The CDR3 reads CASSRRQVSPLHF. Here the CDR3 DNA reads TGTGCCAGCAGCAGGCGACAGGTCTCACCCCTCCACTTT. The full variable domain, rest sourced from reference TRBV3-1 and TRBJ1-6, is DTAVSQTPKYLVTQMGNDKSIKCEQNLGHDTMYWYKQDSKKFLKIMFSYNNKELIINETVPNRFSPKSPDKAHLNLHINSLELGDSAVYFCASSRRQVSPLHFGNGTRLTVT.

The chain is built from TRBV29-1 and TRBJ2-1, with 7 bases lining up with TRBD2. The J segment lost 6 bases and the V segment lost 2 bases, leaving 7 bases of the junction unmatched. The germline V gene has CDR1 SQVTM and CDR2 ANQGSEA. The CDR3 extends over 14 amino acids. This chain's CDR3 is CSVETREGSNEQFF. DNA for the CDR3: TGCAGCGTTGAAACCAGGGAGGGGAGCAATGAGCAGTTCTTC.

Many counts were recorded for this clonotype. The J gene is TRBJ2-3, the V gene TRBV6-2 or TRBV6-3; D remains unclear. V dropped 11 bases and J dropped 1 base, with 10 bases sitting between them. The CDR3 consists of 12 residues. Germline V lookup: CDR1 MNHEY, CDR2 SVGEGT. For the CDR3, the DNA is TGTGCCTGCGGCCTTCGCACAGATACGCAGTATTTT. Translation gives CACGLRTDTQYF.

This clonotype was seen many times. The chain is built from TRBV5-1 and TRBJ2-7, with D perhaps matching TRBD2 (6 bases). V lost 2 bases and J lost 5, with 11 bases in between. The CDR3 sequence is 13 residues long. CDR1 and CDR2 from the germline V gene are SGHRS and YFSETQ. CDR3 coding DNA: TGCGCCAGCAGCTTTCCGGGCGGGGACGAGCAGTACTTC. Its translation is CASSFPGGDEQYF.

This clonotype has at least ten counts. The rearrangement joins TRBV20-1 to TRBJ2-5; the D gene is possibly TRBD2 (6 bases). Germline V gives CDR1 DFQATT, CDR2 SNEGSKA (reference sequence). The CDR3 spans 16 residues. Trimming cost V 5 bases and J 5 bases, with 24 bases left between them. The CDR3 bases are TGCAGTGCTGAGGGAACCGGGACTCCAACTACCGAGACCCAGTACTTC. Translation: CSAEGTGTPTTETQYF.

This sequence joins TRBV12-3 or TRBV12-4 and TRBJ2-2; 10 bases align to TRBD2. The CDR3 is 15 residues long. V was clipped by 7 bases and J by 2 bases; unmatched bases: 4. Here the CDR3 reads CASKPSGGNTGELFF. In DNA, the CDR3 is TGTGCCAGCAAACCTAGCGGGGGAAACACCGGGGAGCTGTTTTTT.

This clonotype has a count of ten or more. The chain couples TRBV7-8 to TRBJ1-1; no clear D gene. The germline CDR1 and CDR2 sequences are SGHVS and FQNEAQ. The CDR3 length is 14 residues. Trimming removed 5 bases at V and 5 bases at J, with 15 bases between. CDR3 loop: CASSTRRGGTEAFF. CDR3 bases: TGTGCCAGCAGCACTCGACGGGGAGGAACTGAAGCTTTCTTT.

This clonotype has only a few counts. CDR3 in DNA: TGTGCCAGCACCGTGGACAGGACCGCGCTTAAACTGTTTTTT. Protein sequence: CASTVDRTALKLFF. The chain is built from TRBV11-2 and TRBJ1-4, with 7 bases lining up with TRBD1. The trim removed 7 bases at V and 11 bases at J, leaving 13 bases unmatched. The CDR3 totals 14 residues. CDR1 and CDR2 from the germline V gene are SGHAT and FQNNGV.

This clonotype was detected ten times or more. V usage is TRBV12-3 or TRBV12-4 and J usage is TRBJ2-3; 12 bases match TRBD2. The CDR3 contains 14 residues. Unmatched junction bases numbered 6, after V lost 6 bases and J lost 8 bases. This chain's CDR3 is CASRLAGGPGTQYF. The DNA for the CDR3 is TGTGCCAGCAGACTAGCGGGGGGCCCGGGTACGCAGTATTTT.

Ten or more counts support this clonotype. The chain combines TRBV4-1 with TRBJ1-2; D gene ambiguous. Trimming removed 0 bases at V and 5 bases at J, with 13 bases between. The length of the CDR3 is 15 residues. CDR1 and CDR2 (germline): MGHRA, YSYEKL. The CDR3 nucleotides are TGCGCCAGCAGCCAAGAGGAGAGCGTTCTTTATGGCTACACCTTC. This translates into CASSQEESVLYGYTF.

This clonotype was seen ten or more times. The CDR3 DNA sequence: TGTGCCAGCAGTGAACTTGCCGCCCGGGGAAGTGAGACCCAGTACTTC. It specifies CASSELAARGSETQYF. The rearrangement uses TRBV6-1 and TRBJ2-5; TRBD2 might be the D (5 bases). Germline V gives CDR1 MNHNS, CDR2 SASEGT. The V end lost 2 bases, the J end lost 5 bases, and 18 bases lay between the germline ends. This CDR3 comprises 16 residues.

At least ten counts were recorded for this clonotype. The chain joins TRBV20-1 to TRBJ1-1; 7 bases map to TRBD1. The CDR3 length is 14 residues. From germline, CDR1 is DFQATT and CDR2 SNEGSKA (reference sequence). V lost 0 bases to trimming and J lost 4 bases; unmatched junction nucleotides: 5. In nucleotides, the CDR3 is TGCAGTGCTAGAGACCCAACAGGGGTCACTGAAGCTTTCTTT. Translation gives CSARDPTGVTEAFF.

Many counts were recorded for this clonotype. This sequence joins TRBV30 and TRBJ1-5, with D possibly TRBD1 on 6 matching bases. This CDR3 contains 15 residues. V was trimmed by 0 bases and J by 4 bases, leaving 13 bases between them. Germline lookup yields CDR1 GTSNPN and CDR2 SVGIG (reference sequence). The DNA of the CDR3 is TGTGCCTGGAGTGTACCGGACAGAGAAAATCAGCCCCAGCATTTT. Protein: CAWSVPDRENQPQHF.

In its sample, this clonotype was seen many times. This chain links TRBV3-1 with TRBJ2-4, with 8 bases matching TRBD1. The CDR3 consists of 15 residues. Unmatched junction bases numbered 6, after V lost 3 bases and J lost 5 bases. Germline V gene sequence: CDR1 LGHDT, CDR2 YNNKEL (reference sequence). CDR3 protein: CASSQADRDQNIQYF. CDR3 in DNA: TGTGCCAGCAGCCAGGCGGACAGGGACCAAAACATTCAGTACTTC.

This clonotype has at least ten counts. The rearrangement uses TRBV5-1 and TRBJ2-5, with D perhaps TRBD2 (6 bases). The CDR3 consists of 15 residues. V lost 0 bases and J lost 2, with 11 bases in between. Germline-derived CDR1 and CDR2 are SGHRS and YFSETQ. Here the CDR3 DNA reads TGCGCCAGCAGCTTGGGGGTCGGGACTCAAGAGACCCAGTACTTC. It codes for CASSLGVGTQETQYF.

Many counts were recorded for this clonotype. The rearrangement links TRBV30 to TRBJ1-2; 7 bases align to TRBD1. CDR1 is GTSNPN, CDR2 SVGIG, per germline (reference sequence). The CDR3 spans 13 residues. V lost 1 base and J lost 3; bases outside the gene matches: 2. The CDR3, as DNA: TGTGCCTGGAGTGCCACAGGGGACTATGGCTACACCTTC. It specifies CAWSATGDYGYTF. The full variable domain, in which reference TRBV30 and TRBJ1-2 provide the parts outside the CDR3, is SQTIHQWPATLVQPVGSPLSLECTVEGTSNPNLYWYRQAAGRGLQLLFYSVGIGQISSEVPQNLSASRPQDRQFILSSKKLLLSDSGFYLCAWSATGDYGYTFGSGTRLTVV.

The rearrangement joins TRBV24-1 to TRBJ1-5; D unresolved. Trimming took 5 bases from V and 1 from J, leaving 8 bases between them. The CDR3 covers 14 residues. Per germline, CDR1 KGHDR and CDR2 SFDVKD. The CDR3 sequence: CATSASESNQPQHF. The DNA of the CDR3 is TGTGCCACCAGTGCCTCAGAAAGCAATCAGCCCCAGCATTTT.